A single sample gave rise to the 9 T cell receptor beta chains below, sequenced in a study of blood T cell repertoires in COVID-19. Profiling relied on immunoSEQ multiplex PCR, and the TCRdb table lists in-frame clones only, not all of them. The sample comprises about 9,000 clones, under 90% of which are singletons, and about 10% rests with the top ten. The material sequenced was peripheral blood. The receptor source for this set is a human donor in a cohort sampled during active COVID-19.

The chain links TRBV4-1 to TRBJ1-6, with D unclear. CDR3 size: 12 residues. Germline CDR1 and CDR2: MGHRA and YSYEKL. Trimming shortened V by 3 bases and J by 10 bases, and 7 bases separated the two germline ends. The CDR3 reads CASSHGRSPLHF. The CDR3, as DNA: TGCGCCAGCAGCCATGGGAGGTCACCCCTCCACTTT.

The chain has TRBV4-1 and TRBJ2-7; possibly TRBD1 for D (5 bases). The CDR3 has 14 amino acids. V lost 1 base and J 6 bases, leaving 13 bases between the germline ends. Per germline, CDR1 MGHRA and CDR2 YSYEKL. CDR3 nucleotides: TGCGCCAGCAGCCAAGGGGGTCAGGGATCCGAGCAGTACTTC. As protein: CASSQGGQGSEQYF.

The V call is TRBV4-3, the J call TRBJ2-1; 12 nucleotides line up with TRBD2. Germline lookup yields CDR1 LGHNA and CDR2 YSLEER. The CDR3 spans 16 residues. J lost 9 bases, V lost 3 bases, and 9 bases had no gene match. This CDR3 is CASSQNLAGGLGEQFF. CDR3 sequence (DNA): TGCGCCAGCAGCCAGAACCTAGCGGGGGGGCTTGGTGAGCAGTTCTTC.

The J gene is TRBJ1-2, the V gene TRBV27; perhaps TRBD1 as D (5 bases). Trimming stripped 4 bases from V and 8 bases from J, with 17 bases between. The germline V gene encodes CDR1 MNHEY and CDR2 SMNVEV (reference sequence). This CDR3 region has 14 residues. DNA for the CDR3: TGTGCCAGCAGTTCAGGAGGGGCAGGCGGGGGCTACACCTTC. Translation: CASSSGGAGGGYTF.

In its sample, this clone was seen a few times. J is TRBJ1-2 and V is TRBV19; D is undetermined. Germline loops: CDR1 LNHDA, CDR2 SQIVND (reference sequence). V was pared by 2 bases and J by 0 bases, with 7 bases between. This CDR3 has 14 residues. CDR3 in amino acids: CASSITHANYGYTF. CDR3 nucleotides: TGTGCCAGTAGTATAACACATGCTAACTATGGCTACACCTTC.

The chain couples TRBV7-8 to TRBJ2-6, with D hard to call. The CDR3 has 17 residues. V dropped 1 base and J dropped 0 bases, with 10 bases sitting between them. Germline V gene lookup returns CDR1 SGHVS and CDR2 FQNEAQ. CDR3 protein: CASSLGHTLSGANVLTF. CDR3 DNA: TGTGCCAGCAGCTTAGGGCATACCCTCTCTGGGGCCAACGTCCTGACTTTC.

This chain uses TRBV9 with TRBJ2-7; D is perhaps TRBD2 (7 bases). The germline V gene has CDR1 SGDLS and CDR2 YYNGEE. The length of the CDR3 is 19 residues. V was clipped by 0 bases and J by 0 bases, with 22 bases between them. Here the CDR3 reads CASSVGVREGGASSYEQYF. The CDR3 DNA follows: TGTGCCAGCAGCGTAGGCGTTCGTGAGGGGGGGGCGAGCTCCTACGAGCAGTACTTC. The whole variable domain, remainder taken from reference TRBV9 and TRBJ2-7, is DSGVTQTPKHLITATGQRVTLRCSPRSGDLSVYWYQQSLDQGLQFLIQYYNGEERAKGNILERFSAQQFPDLHSELNLSSLELGDSALYFCASSVGVREGGASSYEQYFGPGTRLTVT.

CDR3 coding DNA: TGCGCCAGCAGTCTCCCCCATGGACAGGGTTTGAGAAATGAGCAGTTCTTC. This gives the protein CASSLPHGQGLRNEQFF. This chain links TRBV10-2 with TRBJ2-1, with 8 positions matching TRBD1. Germline loops: CDR1 WSHSY, CDR2 SAAADI. V gave up 5 bases and J gave up 7 bases; unmatched junction bases: 16. The CDR3 is made up of 17 amino acids.

The CDR3 is CATSDGQGGLQYF. The CDR3 region has the DNA TGTGCCACCAGTGATGGACAGGGAGGCTTGCAGTACTTC. The chain has TRBV24-1 and TRBJ2-7; 8 nucleotides align to TRBD1. Looked up from germline, CDR1 is KGHDR and CDR2 is SFDVKD. After removal of 3 bases from V and 9 bases from J, the junction contained 6 bases not matched to a gene. There are 13 residues in the CDR3.